This T cell receptor beta chain was captured in a study of T cells after posttransplantation cyclophosphamide. Study-level findings and limits: After PTCy, TRB diversity resembled that of CNI/methotrexate controls.

Cyclophosphamide on days +3 and +4 followed busulfan-fludarabine conditioning and a marrow graft. This clone was seen many times. Antigen: not known. Here immunoSEQ multiplex PCR was the method, and the copy in TCRdb shows in-frame clones only, minus some. In total the sample includes some 7,600 clones, none of them seen once. The sequences come from PBMCs, collected after allogeneic stem cell transplant with posttransplant cyclophosphamide. This receptor was identified in a female patient aged 45-60 years who received an allogeneic stem cell transplant from a related donor, was CMV-positive, and had no GVHD. The T cells may come from the graft donor.

The CDR3 sequence is CATLTGEETQYF. CDR3 coding DNA: TGTGCGACCCTAACAGGGGAAGAGACCCAGTACTTC. The chain joins TRBV24-1 to TRBJ2-5; the match to TRBD1 covers 7 bases. Germline assignment: CDR1 KGHDR and CDR2 SFDVKD. CDR3 length: 12 residues.